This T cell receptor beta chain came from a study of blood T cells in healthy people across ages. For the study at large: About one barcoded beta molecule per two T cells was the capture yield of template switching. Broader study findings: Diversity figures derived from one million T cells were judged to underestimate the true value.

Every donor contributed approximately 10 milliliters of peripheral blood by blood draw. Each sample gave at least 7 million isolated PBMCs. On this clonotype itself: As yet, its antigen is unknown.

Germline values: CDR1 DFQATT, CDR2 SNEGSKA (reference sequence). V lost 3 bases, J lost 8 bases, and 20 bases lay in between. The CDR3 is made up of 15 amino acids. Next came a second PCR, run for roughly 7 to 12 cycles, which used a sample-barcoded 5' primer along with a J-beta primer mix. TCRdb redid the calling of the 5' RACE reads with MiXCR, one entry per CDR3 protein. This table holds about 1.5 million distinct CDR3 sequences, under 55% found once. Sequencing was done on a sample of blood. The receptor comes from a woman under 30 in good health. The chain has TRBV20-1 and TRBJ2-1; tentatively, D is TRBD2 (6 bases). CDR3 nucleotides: TGCAGTGCTAGGCCGACGGGCGGGAATCGTTATGAGCAGTTCTTC. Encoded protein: CSARPTGGNRYEQFF.